A single sample gave rise to the 31 T cell receptor beta chains below, sequenced in a study of cytomegalovirus exposure and HLA in healthy donors. 13 Jbeta primers and 60 Vbeta primers were used for the PCR. Clones were sequenced by immunoSEQ multiplex PCR, and TCRdb holds only the in-frame ones, with some missing. In the table there are approximately 190,000 clones, 81% of which are singletons. Sequencing used PBMCs. These receptors were collected from a woman between 18 and 30 years old in good health and CMV-seropositive.

A single count supports this clone. The genes are TRBV9 and TRBJ2-1; 9 nucleotides line up with TRBD2. This CDR3 spans 18 amino acids. Per germline, CDR1 SGDLS and CDR2 YYNGEE. After removal of 2 bases from V and 0 bases from J, the junction contained 9 bases not matched to a gene. CDR3 residues: CASSVQGGGAVSYNEQFF. Written as DNA, the CDR3 is TGTGCCAGCAGCGTTCAAGGCGGGGGGGCCGTCTCCTACAATGAGCAGTTCTTC.

This clone was counted only a few times. The J gene is TRBJ1-6, the V gene TRBV7-9; D possibly corresponds to TRBD1 (6 bases). The CDR3 runs to 15 residues. The ends were cut back, 1 base at V and 10 bases at J, with 14 bases in the middle. Germline loops: CDR1 SEHNR, CDR2 FQNEAQ (reference sequence). CDR3: CASSLGRQGSSPLHF. CDR3 coding DNA: TGTGCCAGCAGCTTAGGTCGGCAGGGGAGCTCACCCCTCCACTTT.

The chain couples TRBV7-9 to TRBJ2-5; the match to TRBD1 covers 9 bases. The CDR3 totals 15 residues. V gave up 4 bases and J gave up 3 bases; unmatched junction bases: 6. Germline V CDR1 and CDR2: SEHNR, FQNEAQ (reference sequence). The CDR3 coding sequence is TGTGCCAGCAGCTCGGGGACAGGGAGGGAAGAGACCCAGTACTTC. Translating it yields CASSSGTGREETQYF.

V is TRBV6-1 and J is TRBJ2-1, with D unresolved. The V end lost 8 bases, the J end lost 0 bases, and 8 bases lay between the germline ends. The CDR3 contains 13 residues. CDR1 is MNHNS and CDR2 is SASEGT in the germline V gene. CDR3: CASLPYSYNEQFF. The CDR3 region has the DNA TGTGCCAGCTTGCCCTACTCCTACAATGAGCAGTTCTTC.

This chain joins TRBV7-6 and TRBJ2-2; TRBD2 aligns across 7 bases. The CDR3 is made up of 16 amino acids. Looked up from germline, CDR1 is SGHVS and CDR2 is FNYEAQ. V shed 1 base and J 0 bases; nucleotides not matched to a gene: 2. DNA for the CDR3: TGTGCCAGCAGCTTAGGTCGGGGGGCGAACACCGGGGAGCTGTTTTTT. Amino acids: CASSLGRGANTGELFF. Full variable domain (missing parts from reference TRBV7-6 and TRBJ2-2): GAGVSQSPRYKVTKRGQDVALRCDPISGHVSLYWYRQALGQGPEFLTYFNYEAQQDKSGLPNDRFSAERPEGSISTLTIQRTEQRDSAMYRCASSLGRGANTGELFFGEGSRLTVL.

The chain recombines TRBV7-3 with TRBJ2-1, with 10 bases matching TRBD2. This CDR3 comprises 14 residues. J was trimmed by 10 bases and V by 5 bases; bases with no gene match: 8. Germline assignment: CDR1 SGHTA and CDR2 FQGTGA. The CDR3 nucleotides are TGTGCCAGCAGCCCGAGCGGGGGGGTTGTAGAGCAGTTCTTC. Protein: CASSPSGGVVEQFF.

The rearrangement joins TRBV5-1 to TRBJ2-3, with 7 bases lining up with TRBD2. This CDR3 region has 15 residues. The trim removed 9 bases at V and 0 bases at J, leaving 10 bases unmatched. Germline lookup yields CDR1 SGHRS and CDR2 YFSETQ. CDR3 protein: CATQAVGGSTDTQYF. The CDR3 DNA reads TGCGCCACCCAAGCGGTGGGGGGGAGCACAGATACGCAGTATTTT.

The chain recombines TRBV4-2 with TRBJ1-3; possibly TRBD1 for D (6 bases). The CDR3 is 16 residues long. CDR1 and CDR2 from the germline V gene are LGHNA and YNFKEQ. V was pared by 1 base and J by 4 bases, with 14 bases between. The CDR3 DNA reads TGTGCCAGCAGCCAAGCCTCAGGGGCGAACGGAAACACCATATATTTT. It is translated as CASSQASGANGNTIYF.

The V and J genes are TRBV6-1 and TRBJ1-1; 10 positions match TRBD1. The CDR3 contains 13 residues. The V gene's germline CDR1 is MNHNS and CDR2 SASEGT. Unmatched junction bases numbered 7, after V lost 4 bases and J lost 11 bases. CDR3 bases: TGTGCCAGCAGTGGCGGGACAGGGGTCAGCGCTTTCTTT. Translation gives CASSGGTGVSAFF.

This clone was recorded only once. V and J are TRBV7-8 and TRBJ2-5; 9 bases map to TRBD1. CDR1 is SGHVS and CDR2 is FQNEAQ in the germline V gene. The CDR3 is 16 residues long. With V trimmed by 5 bases and J by 5 bases, 12 bases remained unmatched. CDR3 residues: CASSPPTGGRGETQYF. CDR3 in DNA: TGTGCCAGCAGCCCTCCCACAGGGGGCCGGGGGGAGACCCAGTACTTC.

The rearrangement joins TRBV4-1 to TRBJ1-2, with 12 bases aligning to TRBD1. Germline CDR1 MGHRA, CDR2 YSYEKL. The CDR3 is made up of 16 amino acids. The V gene end was trimmed by 2 bases and the J gene end by 3 bases; junction bases not matched to a gene: 4. CDR3: CASSQLGDRGHYGYTF. As DNA, the CDR3 is TGCGCCAGCAGCCAATTGGGGGACAGGGGGCACTATGGCTACACCTTC.

The J gene is TRBJ2-1, the V gene TRBV7-9, with 8 nucleotides matching TRBD2. V lost 4 bases to trimming and J lost 4 bases; unmatched junction nucleotides: 6. Looked up from germline, CDR1 is SEHNR and CDR2 is FQNEAQ (reference sequence). The CDR3 is 15 residues long. CDR3 DNA: TGTGCCAGCAGCTCCGCCGGGGGGGAATACAATGAGCAGTTCTTC. Translated: CASSSAGGEYNEQFF.

Details on this clone: Other DNA sequences from this sample encode an identical CDR3 as well. This chain links TRBV15 with TRBJ1-2; 7 bases match TRBD1. CDR3 length: 14 residues. Germline CDR1 LNHNV, CDR2 YYDKDF (reference sequence). The V and J ends lost 2 bases and 2 bases, in that order; junction bases with no gene match: 2. CDR3 in amino acids: CATSRKGANYGYTF. The CDR3 nucleotides are TGTGCCACCAGCAGAAAGGGGGCGAACTATGGCTACACCTTC.

Notes on this clone: A junction boundary mismatches the germline segment, possibly from a read error. The V call is TRBV6-5, the J call TRBJ2-6; a possible D gene is TRBD1 (5 bases). CDR1 MNHEY and CDR2 SVGAGI come from the germline V gene. This CDR3 has 14 residues. The CDR3 loop reads CASSRTAGANGLTF. CDR3 DNA sequence: TGTGCCAGCAGCCGCACAGCTGGGGCCAACGGCCTGACTTTC.

V gene TRBV7-2 combines with J gene TRBJ2-5, with D maybe TRBD2 (6 bases). This CDR3 region has 17 residues. Germline CDR1 SGHTA, CDR2 FQGNSA. V was pared by 5 bases and J by 3 bases, with 22 bases between. The CDR3 here is CASSRWLLGEVEETQYF. The DNA of the CDR3 is TGTGCCAGCAGCCGATGGCTCCTAGGGGAGGTTGAAGAGACCCAGTACTTC.

The gene calls are TRBV5-4 and TRBJ2-5; 10 nucleotides agree with TRBD2. With 4 bases clipped from V and 5 bases from J, the junction kept 5 bases outside the gene matches. This CDR3 has 14 amino acids. In germline, CDR1 is SGHNT, CDR2 YYREEE (reference sequence). CDR3 protein: CASSPGLARETQYF. CDR3 nucleotides: TGTGCCAGCAGCCCGGGACTAGCGAGGGAGACCCAGTACTTC.

The gene calls are TRBV6-1 and TRBJ2-7; 10 bases align to TRBD1. Germline lookup yields CDR1 MNHNS and CDR2 SASEGT. The V segment lost 4 bases and the J segment 4 bases; nucleotides outside the gene matches: 7. The CDR3 is made up of 15 amino acids. CDR3: CASSGGGTGEYEQYF. CDR3 sequence (DNA): TGTGCCAGCAGTGGCGGGGGGACAGGGGAGTACGAGCAGTACTTC.

The rearrangement links TRBV19 to TRBJ1-2; weak D call: TRBD1 (6 bases). The CDR3 contains 14 residues. V lost 3 bases to trimming and J lost 3 bases, with 11 bases between them. CDR1 LNHDA and CDR2 SQIVND come from the germline V gene (reference sequence). This chain's CDR3 is CASSIQGQDYGYTF. Written as DNA, the CDR3 is TGTGCCAGTAGTATCCAGGGGCAAGACTATGGCTACACCTTC.

The chain is built from TRBV11-2 and TRBJ2-5; perhaps TRBD2 as D (5 bases). The ends were cut back, 0 bases at V and 2 bases at J, with 10 bases in the middle. CDR3 length: 15 residues. The germline CDR1 and CDR2 sequences are SGHAT and FQNNGV. In DNA form, the CDR3 reads TGTGCCAGCAGCTTAGAGAGGGTCCAGCAAGAGACCCAGTACTTC. Translation: CASSLERVQQETQYF.

V usage is TRBV11-2 and J usage is TRBJ2-2, with 10 bases aligning to TRBD2. Germline values: CDR1 SGHAT, CDR2 FQNNGV. This CDR3 comprises 17 residues. Trimming took 8 bases from V and 0 from J; bases not matched to a gene: 9. In DNA form, the CDR3 reads TGTGCCAGCGGCTCCTCCGGACTAGCGGCGAACACCGGGGAGCTGTTTTTT. Protein product: CASGSSGLAANTGELFF.

This sequence joins TRBV6-1 and TRBJ1-6, with D uncertain. V was cut by 7 bases and J by 7 bases, with 14 bases left in between. The CDR3 runs to 14 residues. CDR1 and CDR2 (germline): MNHNS, SASEGT. The CDR3 DNA is TGTGCCAGCACCAATGACGGGGAGAATTCACCCCTCCACTTT. This gives the protein CASTNDGENSPLHF.

The chain links TRBV6-1 to TRBJ1-5, with D unclear. Germline CDR1 is MNHNS and CDR2 is SASEGT. The CDR3 contains 12 residues. Trimming shortened V by 6 bases and J by 5 bases, and 8 bases separated the two germline ends. CDR3 sequence: CASRLDYQPQHF. In nucleotides, the CDR3 is TGTGCCAGCAGATTAGACTATCAGCCCCAGCATTTT.

The V and J genes are TRBV4-3 and TRBJ2-3; D is unclear. CDR3 length equals 15 residues. V lost 0 bases, J lost 2 bases, and 9 bases lay in between. Germline V gene lookup returns CDR1 LGHNA and CDR2 YSLEER. The CDR3 nucleotides read TGCGCCAGCAGCCAAGAAGCCAAGTCCACAGATACGCAGTATTTT. It encodes CASSQEAKSTDTQYF.

The chain joins TRBV6-5 to TRBJ1-6; 7 bases agree with TRBD1. This CDR3 is 14 amino acids long. Unmatched junction bases numbered 9, after V lost 5 bases and J lost 11 bases. Germline lookup yields CDR1 MNHEY and CDR2 SVGAGI. The CDR3 nucleotides read TGTGCCAGCAGTGAACCACAGGGGAGTCCACCCCTCCACTTT. It yields the protein CASSEPQGSPPLHF.

The chain employs TRBV5-4 and TRBJ2-3; 11 bases match TRBD2. With V trimmed by 2 bases and J by 10 bases, 9 bases remained unmatched. The germline CDR1 and CDR2 sequences are SGHNT and YYREEE (reference sequence). The CDR3 spans 15 residues. CDR3 nucleotides: TGTGCCAGCAGCTTTTTTAGCGGGGGGGCCGGGGCGCAGTATTTT. Residues: CASSFFSGGAGAQYF. Using reference TRBV5-4 and TRBJ2-3 for the parts outside the CDR3, the full variable domain is ETGVTQSPTHLIKTRGQQVTLRCSSQSGHNTVSWYQQALGQGPQFIFQYYREEENGRGNFPPRFSGLQFPNYSSELNVNALELDDSALYLCASSFFSGGAGAQYFGPGTRLTVL.

This sequence joins TRBV7-9 and TRBJ2-7, with TRBD1 matching over 8 bases. CDR1 is SEHNR, CDR2 FQNEAQ, per germline (reference sequence). With V trimmed by 9 bases and J by 3 bases, 10 bases remained unmatched. This CDR3 spans 14 amino acids. The CDR3 spells CARGLRTGLYEQYV. In DNA form, the CDR3 reads TGTGCCAGGGGACTGAGGACAGGGCTCTACGAGCAGTACGTC.

V usage is TRBV28 and J usage is TRBJ1-5; D gene ambiguous. CDR1 and CDR2 (germline): MDHEN, SYDVKM. Trimming removed 2 bases at V and 6 bases at J, with 11 bases between. The CDR3 sequence is 14 residues long. The CDR3 sequence: CASSLIGETQPQHF. CDR3 nucleotides: TGTGCCAGCAGTTTAATCGGGGAGACTCAGCCCCAGCATTTT.

The chain is built from TRBV21-1 and TRBJ1-2; the D call in the table, TRBD1, was not verified against the DNA. TRBV21-1 is a recognized pseudogene. There are 13 residues in the CDR3. The chain's CDR3 is CAIGEQGHYGYTF. DNA of the CDR3: TGTGCCATCGGGGAACAGGGTCACTATGGCTACACCTTC.

The rearrangement uses TRBV29-1 and TRBJ2-5; a weak D match, TRBD2 (7 bases). The tail of the sequence fits TRBJ2-7 better, so the J call may be wrong. Looked up from germline, CDR1 is SQVTM and CDR2 is ANQGSEA. The CDR3 spans 16 residues. The CDR3 spells CSVAGGLTGGLYEQYF. The CDR3 nucleotides read TGCAGCGTTGCGGGGGGCCTTACGGGAGGTCTCTACGAGCAGTACTTC.

The rearrangement uses TRBV11-3 and TRBJ2-1, with 7 bases that match TRBD2. Germline CDR1 SGHNT, CDR2 YENEEA. CDR3 length equals 16 residues. Trimming at V came to 6 bases and at J to 10 bases, leaving 18 bases not matched to a gene. CDR3: CASSLEPRAGEQEQFF. The CDR3 DNA sequence: TGTGCCAGCAGTCTAGAACCCCGGGCGGGGGAGCAGGAGCAGTTCTTC.

In the case of this clone: Sequence at one end of the junction differs from germline and may be a read error. The same CDR3 is also encoded by other DNA sequences in this sample. The chain is built from TRBV4-2 and TRBJ2-3; 7 positions match TRBD2. The CDR3 has 15 residues. Germline V gene data show CDR1 as LGHNA and CDR2 as YNFKEQ. CDR3 residues: CASSQDGGETDTQYF. In DNA form, the CDR3 reads TGTGCCAGCAGCCAAGATGGGGGGGAGACAGATACACAGTATTTT.